What follows describes a single TCR beta chain. As yet, its antigen is unknown. The data are from a study of cytomegalovirus exposure and HLA in healthy donors. The CDR3 sequence is 14 residues long. The V segment lost 4 bases and the J segment 2 bases; nucleotides outside the gene matches: 5. The V gene's germline CDR1 is SGHDT and CDR2 YYEEEE. Study-level findings and limits: Some segments of the V type, notably TRBV6-2 and TRBV6-3, were excluded as indistinguishable. The study flagged 150 to 200 TCR beta chains as cytomegalovirus-associated. There were reportedly fewer N-insertions in an Asian-associated ancestry cluster than the approximately 630-donor mean, in a later analysis. The sole available immune exposure information was CMV serostatus.

This PCR relied on a set of 60 Vbeta primers and 13 Jbeta primers. Sequenced by immunoSEQ multiplex PCR; TCRdb stores in-frame clones only, minus some. Of around 150,000 clones detected, 79% appear once; the ten largest clones hold about 6.8%. This sequence was found in a man aged 40-49 years in good health and CMV-seropositive. The chain couples TRBV5-6 to TRBJ2-7, with 8 bases matching TRBD1. Sequenced sample: PBMCs. DNA for the CDR3: TGTGCCAGCAGCGGAGGACAGGGAACCTACGAGCAGTACTTC. Amino acid sequence: CASSGGQGTYEQYF. Supplemented by reference TRBV5-6 and TRBJ2-7, the full variable domain reads DAGVTQSPTHLIKTRGQQVTLRCSPKSGHDTVSWYQQALGQGPQFIFQYYEEEERQRGNFPDRFSGHQFPNYSSELNVNALLLGDSALYLCASSGGQGTYEQYFGPGTRLTVT.